Below are 9 T cell receptor beta chains sequenced from a single sample in a study of T cell responses to AZD1222 COVID-19 vaccine. Some clones are missing from TCRdb's copy, which holds only in-frame ones; the method was immunoSEQ multiplex PCR. The sample contains 120,000 or so clones, 90% of which appear only once. The specimen comprised peripheral blood, sampled on day 0 of AZD1222 vaccination. All receptors derive from an adult in good health.

The chain couples TRBV21-1 to TRBJ2-3; the D segment call TRBD2 is taken from the table without a DNA check. TRBV21-1 is recorded as a pseudogene. This CDR3 has 16 amino acids. The CDR3 coding sequence is TGTGCCAGCAGCAAAGGGCAAGCGGAGAGCACAGATACGCAGTATTTT. As protein: CASSKGQAESTDTQYF.

This clone appeared a few times. The V call is TRBV19, the J call TRBJ2-7; D ambiguous. The V end lost 4 bases, the J end lost 2 bases, and 12 bases lay between the germline ends. Germline V gives CDR1 LNHDA, CDR2 SQIVND (reference sequence). The CDR3 is 14 amino acids. Written as DNA, the CDR3 is TGTGCCAGTAGTAACAACCTCGGGCCCTACGAGCAGTACTTC. This encodes CASSNNLGPYEQYF.

The chain recombines TRBV7-9 with TRBJ1-6; no firm D call. Germline CDR1 reads SEHNR; CDR2 reads FQNEAQ (reference sequence). The CDR3 contains 16 residues. V lost 2 bases, J lost 6 bases, and 14 bases lay in between. The CDR3 sequence is CASSLSSGGSNSPLHF. The CDR3 DNA sequence: TGTGCCAGCAGCTTATCGTCAGGCGGGTCTAATTCACCCCTCCACTTT.

The chain is built from TRBV12-3 or TRBV12-4 and TRBJ1-6; D gene ambiguous. V gave up 5 bases and J gave up 6 bases, with 8 bases separating them. This CDR3 has 13 residues. DNA for the CDR3: TGTGCCAGCAGTATTTCGCGTAATTCACCCCTCCACTTT. Its protein is CASSISRNSPLHF.

The V gene is TRBV3-1 (or the pseudogene TRBV3-2), the J gene TRBJ2-2; D not resolved. The germline V gene encodes CDR1 LGHDT and CDR2 YNNKEL (reference sequence). V was clipped by 0 bases and J by 3 bases, with 23 bases between them. CDR3 length: 20 residues. The CDR3 here is CASSQDRKECGRRYTGELFF. CDR3 nucleotides: TGTGCCAGCAGCCAAGATCGAAAAGAGTGTGGTAGACGTTACACCGGGGAGCTGTTTTTT.

The chain employs TRBV9 and TRBJ2-3; 14 positions match TRBD2. The CDR3 length is 18 residues. The J segment lost 2 bases and the V segment lost 4 bases, leaving 9 bases of the junction unmatched. CDR1 is SGDLS and CDR2 is YYNGEE in the germline V gene. The CDR3 region is CASSSGLAGATLTDTQYF. The CDR3 DNA sequence: TGTGCCAGCAGCTCGGGACTAGCGGGAGCGACTCTCACAGATACGCAGTATTTT.

This clone was recorded only once. The V and J genes are TRBV28 and TRBJ2-7, with TRBD1 as a possible D gene (6 bases). V lost 3 bases, J lost 2 bases, and 8 bases lay in between. CDR3 length: 13 amino acids. Germline CDR1 is MDHEN and CDR2 is SYDVKM. CDR3 loop: CASSLGATYEQYF. In nucleotides, the CDR3 is TGTGCCAGCAGTTTGGGGGCCACCTACGAGCAGTACTTC.

J is TRBJ2-5 and V is TRBV25-1; the D is unclear. The V end was cut by 5 bases, the J end by 2 bases, with 3 bases between. Germline V gene lookup returns CDR1 MGHDK and CDR2 SYGVNS. The CDR3 has 11 amino acids. The CDR3 sequence is CASSKQETQYF. The CDR3 DNA follows: TGTGCCAGCAGTAAACAAGAGACCCAGTACTTC.

J is TRBJ1-2 and V is TRBV12-3 or TRBV12-4; D may be TRBD1 (5 bases). V lost 6 bases and J 7 bases, leaving 15 bases between the germline ends. This CDR3 is 13 amino acids long. For the CDR3, the DNA is TGTGCCAGCAGCTACCTCAGGGCCGCTGGCTACACCTTC. Protein: CASSYLRAAGYTF.